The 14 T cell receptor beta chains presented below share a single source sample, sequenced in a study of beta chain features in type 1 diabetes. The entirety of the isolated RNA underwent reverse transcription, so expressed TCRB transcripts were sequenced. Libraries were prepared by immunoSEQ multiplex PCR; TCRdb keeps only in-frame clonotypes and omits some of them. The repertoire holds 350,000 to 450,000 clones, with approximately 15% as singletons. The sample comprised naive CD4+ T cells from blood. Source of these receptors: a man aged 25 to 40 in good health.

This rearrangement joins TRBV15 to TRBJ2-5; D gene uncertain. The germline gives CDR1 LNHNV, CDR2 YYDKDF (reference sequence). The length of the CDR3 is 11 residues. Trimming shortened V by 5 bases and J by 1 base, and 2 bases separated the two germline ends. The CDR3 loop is CATSAQETQYF. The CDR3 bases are TGTGCCACCAGCGCCCAAGAGACCCAGTACTTC.

The chain's CDR3 is CAGSEREMTDTQYF. CDR3 coding DNA: TGCGCCGGATCTGAGCGGGAGATGACAGATACGCAGTATTTT. This chain connects TRBV5-1 to TRBJ2-3; 8 nucleotides agree with TRBD2. Germline assignment: CDR1 SGHRS and CDR2 YFSETQ. The ends lost 10 bases at V and 3 bases at J; junction bases unmatched: 10. CDR3 length: 14 residues.

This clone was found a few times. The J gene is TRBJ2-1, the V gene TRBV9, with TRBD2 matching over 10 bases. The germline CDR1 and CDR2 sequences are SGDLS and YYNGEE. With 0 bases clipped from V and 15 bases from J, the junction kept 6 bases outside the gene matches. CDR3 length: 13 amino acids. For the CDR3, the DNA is TGTGCCAGCAGCGTAGATTCTAGCGGGAGCTCGTTCTTC. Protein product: CASSVDSSGSSFF.

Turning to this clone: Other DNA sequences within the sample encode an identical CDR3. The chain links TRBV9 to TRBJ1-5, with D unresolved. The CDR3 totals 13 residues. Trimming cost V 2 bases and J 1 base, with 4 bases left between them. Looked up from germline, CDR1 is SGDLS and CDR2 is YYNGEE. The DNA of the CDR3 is TGTGCCAGCAGCGTCGGCAGCAATCAGCCCCAGCATTTT. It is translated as CASSVGSNQPQHF.

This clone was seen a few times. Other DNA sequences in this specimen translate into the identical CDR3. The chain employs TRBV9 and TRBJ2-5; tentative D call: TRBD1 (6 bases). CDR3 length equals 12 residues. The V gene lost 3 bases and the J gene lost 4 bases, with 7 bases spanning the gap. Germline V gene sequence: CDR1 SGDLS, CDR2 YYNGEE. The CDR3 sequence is CASSARGETQYF. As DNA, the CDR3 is TGTGCCAGCAGCGCCAGGGGAGAGACCCAGTACTTC.

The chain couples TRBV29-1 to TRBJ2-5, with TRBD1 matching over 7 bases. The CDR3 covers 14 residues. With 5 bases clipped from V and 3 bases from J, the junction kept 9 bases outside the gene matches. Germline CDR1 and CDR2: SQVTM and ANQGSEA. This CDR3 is CSVTTGSREETQYF. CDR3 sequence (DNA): TGCAGCGTTACGACAGGGTCAAGGGAAGAGACCCAGTACTTC. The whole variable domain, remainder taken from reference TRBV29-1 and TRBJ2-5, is SAVISQKPSRDICQRGTSLTIQCQVDSQVTMMFWYRQQPGQSLTLIATANQGSEATYESGFVIDKFPISRPNLTFSTLTVSNMSPEDSSIYLCSVTTGSREETQYFGPGTRLLVL.

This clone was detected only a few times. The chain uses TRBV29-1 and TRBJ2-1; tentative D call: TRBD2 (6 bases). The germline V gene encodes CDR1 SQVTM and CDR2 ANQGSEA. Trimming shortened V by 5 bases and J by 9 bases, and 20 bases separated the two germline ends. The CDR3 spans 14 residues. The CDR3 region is CSVTRGGPRGEQFF. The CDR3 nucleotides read TGCAGCGTTACCCGGGGAGGCCCCCGGGGTGAGCAGTTCTTC.

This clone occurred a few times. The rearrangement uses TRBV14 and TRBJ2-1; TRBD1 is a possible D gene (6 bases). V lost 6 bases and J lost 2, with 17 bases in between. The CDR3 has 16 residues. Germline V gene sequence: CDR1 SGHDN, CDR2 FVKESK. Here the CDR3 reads CASRKTGTNTYNEQFF. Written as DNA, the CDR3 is TGTGCCAGCAGAAAGACCGGGACAAATACCTACAATGAGCAGTTCTTC.

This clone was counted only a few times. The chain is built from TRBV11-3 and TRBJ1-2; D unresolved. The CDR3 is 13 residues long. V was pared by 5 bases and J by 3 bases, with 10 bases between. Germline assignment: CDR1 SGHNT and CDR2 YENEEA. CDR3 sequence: CASSPRHHYGYTF. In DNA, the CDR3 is TGTGCCAGCAGCCCGAGACACCACTATGGCTACACCTTC.

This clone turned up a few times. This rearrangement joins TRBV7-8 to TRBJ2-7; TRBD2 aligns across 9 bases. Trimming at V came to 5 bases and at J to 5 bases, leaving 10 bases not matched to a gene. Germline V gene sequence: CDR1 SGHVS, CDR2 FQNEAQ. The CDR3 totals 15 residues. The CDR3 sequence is CASSALAGGPHEQYV. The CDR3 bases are TGTGCCAGCAGCGCCCTTGCGGGAGGGCCACACGAGCAGTACGTC.

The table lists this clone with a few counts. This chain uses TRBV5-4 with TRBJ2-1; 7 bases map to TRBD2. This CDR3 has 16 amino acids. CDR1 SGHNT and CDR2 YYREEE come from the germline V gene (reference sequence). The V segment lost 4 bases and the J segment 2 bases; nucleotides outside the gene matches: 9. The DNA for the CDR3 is TGTGCCAGCAGCCGGACCGAAAGCGGGGCCTACAATGAGCAGTTCTTC. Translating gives CASSRTESGAYNEQFF.

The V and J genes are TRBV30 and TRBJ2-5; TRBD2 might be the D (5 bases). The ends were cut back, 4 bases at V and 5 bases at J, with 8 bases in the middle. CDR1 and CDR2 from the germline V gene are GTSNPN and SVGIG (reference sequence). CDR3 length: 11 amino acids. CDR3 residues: CAWTTGETQYF. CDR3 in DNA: TGTGCCTGGACGACGGGGGAGACCCAGTACTTC.

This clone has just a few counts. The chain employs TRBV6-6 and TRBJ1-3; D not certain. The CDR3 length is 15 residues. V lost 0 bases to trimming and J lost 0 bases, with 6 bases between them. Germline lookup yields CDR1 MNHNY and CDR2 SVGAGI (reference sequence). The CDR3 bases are TGTGCCAGCAGTTACTCTCAGCGCTCTGGAAACACCATATATTTT. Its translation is CASSYSQRSGNTIYF.

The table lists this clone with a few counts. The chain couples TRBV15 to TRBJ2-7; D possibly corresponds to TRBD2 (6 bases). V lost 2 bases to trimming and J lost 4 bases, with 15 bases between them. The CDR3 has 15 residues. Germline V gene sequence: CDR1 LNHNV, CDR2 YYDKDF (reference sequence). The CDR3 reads CATSRQTGVEYEQYF. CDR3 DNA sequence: TGTGCCACCAGCAGACAGACGGGGGTCGAGTACGAGCAGTACTTC.